This T cell receptor (beta chain) was identified in a study of blood T cells in healthy people across ages. Per the germline V gene, CDR1 is SGDLS and CDR2 is YYNGEE. Trimming cost V 0 bases and J 0 bases, with 10 bases left between them. The CDR3 totals 15 residues. A J-beta primer mix and a sample-barcoded 5' primer were used in a second PCR of roughly 7 to 12 cycles. TCRdb reanalysed the 5' RACE reads using MiXCR and keeps one entry per CDR3 protein. This table holds over 700,000 distinct CDR3 sequences, about 55% found once. The sample comprised blood. The source of this sequence is an older man in good health. This sequence joins TRBV9 and TRBJ2-7; no definite D call. CDR3 DNA: TGTGCCAGCAGCGTAGTTGGACCATACTCCTACGAGCAGTACTTC. Protein product: CASSVVGPYSYEQYF.